This TCR beta chain is drawn from a study of blood T cells in healthy people across ages. The study, taken as a whole, reports: Unknown donor CMV status possibly confounded expanded clonotype changes.

It was with a sample-barcoded 5' primer and a J-beta primer mix that a second PCR of roughly 6 to 12 cycles was run. TCRdb passed the 5' RACE reads through MiXCR, listing each CDR3 protein once. Of about 640,000 distinct CDR3 sequences in the sample, around 41% were seen once. CDR3 size: 14 residues. V lost 2 bases, J lost 3 bases, and 10 bases lay in between. Germline lookup yields CDR1 MNHNY and CDR2 SVGAGI (reference sequence). This clonotype was seen a few times. The target antigen is unknown. The TCR comes from a man aged 80 or over in good health. Specimen: blood. This chain connects TRBV6-6 to TRBJ1-2, with D unclear. The CDR3 DNA reads as TGTGCCAGCAGTTACCTGGGGTCCGACTATGGCTACACCTTC. Encoded protein: CASSYLGSDYGYTF.